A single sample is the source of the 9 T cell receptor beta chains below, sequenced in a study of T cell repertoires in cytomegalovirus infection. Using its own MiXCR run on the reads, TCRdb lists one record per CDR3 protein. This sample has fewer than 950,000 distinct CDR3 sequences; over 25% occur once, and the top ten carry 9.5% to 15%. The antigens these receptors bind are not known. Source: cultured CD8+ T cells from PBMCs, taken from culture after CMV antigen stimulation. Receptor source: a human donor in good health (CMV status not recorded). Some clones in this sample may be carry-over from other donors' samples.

CDR3 nucleotide sequence: TGTGCCAGCAGCTGGGGGGACAGGGGCGAAACTGAAGCTTTCTTT. The encoded protein is CASSWGDRGETEAFF. V usage is TRBV5-5 and J usage is TRBJ1-1; 10 bases align to TRBD1. This CDR3 has 15 residues. The germline V gene has CDR1 SGHKS and CDR2 YYEKEE (reference sequence). V was clipped by 3 bases and J by 5 bases; unmatched bases: 7. Together with reference TRBV5-5 and TRBJ1-1, the CDR3 gives the full variable domain: DAGVTQSPTHLIKTRGQQVTLRCSPISGHKSVSWYQQVLGQGPQFIFQYYEKEERGRGNFPDRFSARQFPNYSSELNVNALLLGDSALYLCASSWGDRGETEAFFGQGTRLTVV.

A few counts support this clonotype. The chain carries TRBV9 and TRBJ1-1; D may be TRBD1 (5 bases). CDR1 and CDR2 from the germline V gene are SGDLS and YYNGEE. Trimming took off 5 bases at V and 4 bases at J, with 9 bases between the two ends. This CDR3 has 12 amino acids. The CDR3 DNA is TGTGCCAGCAGAGGGGCAGTCACTGAAGCTTTCTTT. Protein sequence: CASRGAVTEAFF.

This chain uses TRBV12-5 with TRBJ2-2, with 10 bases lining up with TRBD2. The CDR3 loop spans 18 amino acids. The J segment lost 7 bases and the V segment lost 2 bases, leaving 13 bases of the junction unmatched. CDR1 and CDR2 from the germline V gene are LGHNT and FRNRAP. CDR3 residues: CASGLTPDWTSGDGELFF. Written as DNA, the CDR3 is TGTGCTAGTGGTTTGACCCCTGACTGGACTAGCGGAGACGGGGAGCTGTTTTTT.

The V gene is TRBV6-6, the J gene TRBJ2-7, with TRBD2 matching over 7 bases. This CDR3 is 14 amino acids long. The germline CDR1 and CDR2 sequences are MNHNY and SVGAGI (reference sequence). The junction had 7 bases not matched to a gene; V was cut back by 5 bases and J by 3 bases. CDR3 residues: CASSDTWGGYEQYF. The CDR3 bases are TGTGCCAGCAGTGACACGTGGGGGGGCTACGAGCAGTACTTC.

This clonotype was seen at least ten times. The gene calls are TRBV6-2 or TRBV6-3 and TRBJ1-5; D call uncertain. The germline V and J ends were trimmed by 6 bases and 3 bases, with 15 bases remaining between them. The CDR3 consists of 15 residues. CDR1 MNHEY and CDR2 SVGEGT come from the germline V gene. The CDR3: CASSETDDDNQPQHF. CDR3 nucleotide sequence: TGTGCCAGCAGCGAGACGGATGACGACAATCAGCCCCAGCATTTT.

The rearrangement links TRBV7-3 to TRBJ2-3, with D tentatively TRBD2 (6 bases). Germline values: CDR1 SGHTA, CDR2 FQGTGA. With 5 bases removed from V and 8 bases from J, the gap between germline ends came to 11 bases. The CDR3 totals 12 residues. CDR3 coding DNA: TGTGCCAGCAGCACCGGAGGGGCTACGCAGTATTTT. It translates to CASSTGGATQYF.

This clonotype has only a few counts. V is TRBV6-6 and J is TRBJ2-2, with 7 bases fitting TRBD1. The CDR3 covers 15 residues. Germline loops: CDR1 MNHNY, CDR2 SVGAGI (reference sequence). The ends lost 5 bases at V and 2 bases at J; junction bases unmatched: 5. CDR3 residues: CASSADRANTGELFF. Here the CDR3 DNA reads TGTGCCAGCAGTGCCGACAGGGCTAACACCGGGGAGCTGTTTTTT.

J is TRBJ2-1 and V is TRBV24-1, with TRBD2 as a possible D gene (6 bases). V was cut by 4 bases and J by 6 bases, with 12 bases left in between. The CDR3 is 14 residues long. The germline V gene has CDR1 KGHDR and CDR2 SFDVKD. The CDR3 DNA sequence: TGTGCCACCAGTGACTCGGGCGGGGTCAATGAGCAGTTCTTC. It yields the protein CATSDSGGVNEQFF.

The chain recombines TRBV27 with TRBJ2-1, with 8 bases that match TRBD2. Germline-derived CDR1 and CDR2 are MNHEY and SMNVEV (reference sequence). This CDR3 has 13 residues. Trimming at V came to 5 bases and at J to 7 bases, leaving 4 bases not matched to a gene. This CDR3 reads CASSRGTSNEQFF. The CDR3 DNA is TGTGCCAGCAGTCGCGGGACTAGTAATGAGCAGTTCTTC.